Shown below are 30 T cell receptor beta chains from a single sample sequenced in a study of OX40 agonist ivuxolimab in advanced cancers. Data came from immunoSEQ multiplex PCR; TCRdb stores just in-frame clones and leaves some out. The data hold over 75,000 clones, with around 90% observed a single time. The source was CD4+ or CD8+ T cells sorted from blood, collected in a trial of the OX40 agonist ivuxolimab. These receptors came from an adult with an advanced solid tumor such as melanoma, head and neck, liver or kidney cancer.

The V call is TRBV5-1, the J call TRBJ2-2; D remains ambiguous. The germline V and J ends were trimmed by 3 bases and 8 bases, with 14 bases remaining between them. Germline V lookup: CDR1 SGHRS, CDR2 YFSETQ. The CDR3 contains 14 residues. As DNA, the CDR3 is TGCGCCAGCAGCTCTGGCTATACATCTGGGGAGCTGTTTTTT. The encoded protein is CASSSGYTSGELFF.

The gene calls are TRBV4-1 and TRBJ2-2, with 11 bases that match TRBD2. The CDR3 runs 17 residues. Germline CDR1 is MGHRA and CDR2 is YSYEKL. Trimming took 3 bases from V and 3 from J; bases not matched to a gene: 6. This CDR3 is CASSHRPGLADTGELFF. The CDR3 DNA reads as TGCGCCAGCAGCCATCGACCGGGACTAGCGGACACCGGGGAGCTGTTTTTT.

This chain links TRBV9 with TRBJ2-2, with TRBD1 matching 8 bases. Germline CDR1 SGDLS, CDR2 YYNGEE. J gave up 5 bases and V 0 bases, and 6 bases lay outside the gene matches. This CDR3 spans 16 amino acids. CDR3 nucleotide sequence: TGTGCCAGCAGCGTAGGGACAGGGTTGGAAACCGGGGAGCTGTTTTTT. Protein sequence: CASSVGTGLETGELFF.

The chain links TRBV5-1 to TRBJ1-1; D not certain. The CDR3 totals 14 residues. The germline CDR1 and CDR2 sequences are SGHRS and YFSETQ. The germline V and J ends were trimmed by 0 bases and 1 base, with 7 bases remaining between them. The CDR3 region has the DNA TGCGCCAGCAGCTTGGTACAAGCGAACACTGAAGCTTTCTTT. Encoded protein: CASSLVQANTEAFF. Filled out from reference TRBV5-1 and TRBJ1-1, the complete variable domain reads KAGVTQTPRYLIKTRGQQVTLSCSPISGHRSVSWYQQTPGQGLQFLFEYFSETQRNKGNFPGRFSGRQFSNSRSEMNVSTLELGDSALYLCASSLVQANTEAFFGQGTRLTVV.

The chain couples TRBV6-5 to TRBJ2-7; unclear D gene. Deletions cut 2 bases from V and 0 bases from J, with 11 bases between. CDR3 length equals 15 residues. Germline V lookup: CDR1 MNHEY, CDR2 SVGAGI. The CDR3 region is CASSYLSGRSYEQYF. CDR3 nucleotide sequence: TGTGCCAGCAGTTACCTATCCGGACGCTCCTACGAGCAGTACTTC.

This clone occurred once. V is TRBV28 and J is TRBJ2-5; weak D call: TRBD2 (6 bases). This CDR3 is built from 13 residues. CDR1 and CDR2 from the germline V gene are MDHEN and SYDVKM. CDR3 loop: CALAAGGSETQYF. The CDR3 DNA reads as TGTGCGCTCGCCGCAGGAGGGTCGGAGACCCAGTACTTC.

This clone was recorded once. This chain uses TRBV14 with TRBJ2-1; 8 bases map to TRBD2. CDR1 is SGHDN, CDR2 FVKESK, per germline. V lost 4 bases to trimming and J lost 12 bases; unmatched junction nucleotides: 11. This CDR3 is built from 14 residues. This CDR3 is CASSPGLALPTQFF. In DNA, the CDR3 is TGTGCCAGCAGCCCTGGACTAGCCCTCCCTACGCAGTTCTTC.

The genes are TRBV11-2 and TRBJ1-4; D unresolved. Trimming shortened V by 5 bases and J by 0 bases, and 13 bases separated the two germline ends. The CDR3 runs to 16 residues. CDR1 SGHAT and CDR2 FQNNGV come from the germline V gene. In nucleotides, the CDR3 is TGTGCCAGCAGCCCTAAGGACTATTCAACTAATGAAAAACTGTTTTTT. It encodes CASSPKDYSTNEKLFF.

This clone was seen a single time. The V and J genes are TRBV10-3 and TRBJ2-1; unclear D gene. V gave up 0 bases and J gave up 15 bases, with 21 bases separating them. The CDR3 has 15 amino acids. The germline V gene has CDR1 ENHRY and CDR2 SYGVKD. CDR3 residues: CAISESIQNHVIRFF. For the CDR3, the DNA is TGTGCCATCAGTGAGTCGATTCAGAATCACGTAATAAGGTTCTTC.

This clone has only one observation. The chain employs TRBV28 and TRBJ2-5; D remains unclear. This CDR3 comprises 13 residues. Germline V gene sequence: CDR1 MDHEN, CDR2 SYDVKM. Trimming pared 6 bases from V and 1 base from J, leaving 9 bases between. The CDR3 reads CASRGSAQETQYF. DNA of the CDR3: TGTGCCAGCAGAGGCAGTGCCCAAGAGACCCAGTACTTC.

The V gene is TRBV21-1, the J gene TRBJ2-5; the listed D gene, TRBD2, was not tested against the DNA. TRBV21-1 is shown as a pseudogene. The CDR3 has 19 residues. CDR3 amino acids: CASSSSCDIGLAEQETQYF. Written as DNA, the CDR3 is TGTGCCAGCAGCTCCTCTTGCGATATAGGACTAGCGGAGCAAGAGACCCAGTACTTC.

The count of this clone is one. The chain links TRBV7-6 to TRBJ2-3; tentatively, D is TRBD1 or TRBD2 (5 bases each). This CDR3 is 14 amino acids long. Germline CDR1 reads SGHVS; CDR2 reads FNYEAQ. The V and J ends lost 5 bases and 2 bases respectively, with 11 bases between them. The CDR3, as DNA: TGTGCCAGCAGCCTGGGACCTCTCACAGATACGCAGTATTTT. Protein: CASSLGPLTDTQYF.

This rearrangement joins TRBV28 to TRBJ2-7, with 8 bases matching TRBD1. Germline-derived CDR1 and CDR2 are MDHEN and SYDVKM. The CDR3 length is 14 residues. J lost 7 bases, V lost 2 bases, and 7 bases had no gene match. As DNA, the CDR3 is TGTGCCAGCAGTTTACCCCAGGGGGCGTCAGAGCAGTACTTC. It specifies CASSLPQGASEQYF. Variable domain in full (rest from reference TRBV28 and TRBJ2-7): DVKVTQSSRYLVKRTGEKVFLECVQDMDHENMFWYRQDPGLGLRLIYFSYDVKMKEKGDIPEGYSVSREKKERFSLILESASTNQTSMYLCASSLPQGASEQYFGPGTRLTVT.

The CDR3 DNA reads as TGTGCCAGCAGTTTATATGTCGGGGAGCTGTTTTTT. Translated, it gives CASSLYVGELFF. The chain uses TRBV28 and TRBJ2-2; D is undetermined. Per the germline V gene, CDR1 is MDHEN and CDR2 is SYDVKM. The CDR3 length is 12 residues. Trimming took off 1 base at V and 7 bases at J, with 4 bases between the two ends.

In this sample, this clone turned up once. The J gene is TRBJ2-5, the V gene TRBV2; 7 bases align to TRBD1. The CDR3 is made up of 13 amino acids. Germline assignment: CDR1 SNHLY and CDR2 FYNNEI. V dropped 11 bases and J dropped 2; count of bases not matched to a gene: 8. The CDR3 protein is CAGTGQEQETQYF. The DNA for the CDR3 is TGTGCCGGGACCGGACAGGAGCAAGAGACCCAGTACTTC.

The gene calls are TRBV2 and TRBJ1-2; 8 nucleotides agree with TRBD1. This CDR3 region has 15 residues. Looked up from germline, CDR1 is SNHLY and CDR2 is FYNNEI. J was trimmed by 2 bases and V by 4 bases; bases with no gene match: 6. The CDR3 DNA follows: TGTGCCAGCAGTGGTGTCCAGGGGGCCAACTATGGCTACACCTTC. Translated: CASSGVQGANYGYTF.

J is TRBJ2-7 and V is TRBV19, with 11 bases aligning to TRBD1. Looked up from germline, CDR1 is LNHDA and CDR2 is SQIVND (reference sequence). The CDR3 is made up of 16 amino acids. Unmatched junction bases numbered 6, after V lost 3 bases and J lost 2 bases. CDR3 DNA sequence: TGTGCCAGTAGTATCCGAAGGGGACAGGGGGCCTACGAGCAGTACTTC. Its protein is CASSIRRGQGAYEQYF.

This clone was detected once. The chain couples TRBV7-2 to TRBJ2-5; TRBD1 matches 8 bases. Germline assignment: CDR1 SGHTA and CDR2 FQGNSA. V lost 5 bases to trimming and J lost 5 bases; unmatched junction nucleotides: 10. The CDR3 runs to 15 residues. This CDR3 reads CASSPRTGTWETQYF. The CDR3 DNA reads TGTGCCAGCAGCCCGCGGACAGGGACCTGGGAGACCCAGTACTTC.

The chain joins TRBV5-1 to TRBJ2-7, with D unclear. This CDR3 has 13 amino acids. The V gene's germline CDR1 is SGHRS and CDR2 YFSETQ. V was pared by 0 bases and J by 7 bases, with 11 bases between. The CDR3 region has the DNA TGCGCCAGCAGCTTGGTGAGAGAAGGGGAGCAGTACTTC. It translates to CASSLVREGEQYF.

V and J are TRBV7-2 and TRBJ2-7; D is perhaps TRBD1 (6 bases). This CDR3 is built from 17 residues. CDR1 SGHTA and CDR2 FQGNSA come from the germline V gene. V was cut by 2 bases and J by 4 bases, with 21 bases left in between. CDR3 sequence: CASSLTSGPGAFYEQYF. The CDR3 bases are TGTGCCAGCAGCTTAACATCAGGTCCAGGGGCGTTTTACGAGCAGTACTTC.

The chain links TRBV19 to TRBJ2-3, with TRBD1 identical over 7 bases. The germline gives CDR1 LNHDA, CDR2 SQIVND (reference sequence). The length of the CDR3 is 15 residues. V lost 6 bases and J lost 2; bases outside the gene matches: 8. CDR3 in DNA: TGTGCCAGTAGAATTACCGGGACAGACACAGATACGCAGTATTTT. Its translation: CASRITGTDTDTQYF.

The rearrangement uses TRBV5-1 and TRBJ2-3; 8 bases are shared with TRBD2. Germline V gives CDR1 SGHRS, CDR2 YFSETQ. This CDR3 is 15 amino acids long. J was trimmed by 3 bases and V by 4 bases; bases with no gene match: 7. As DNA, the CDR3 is TGCGCCAGCAGCCCCTCGGGGGGGCAGACAGATACGCAGTATTTT. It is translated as CASSPSGGQTDTQYF.

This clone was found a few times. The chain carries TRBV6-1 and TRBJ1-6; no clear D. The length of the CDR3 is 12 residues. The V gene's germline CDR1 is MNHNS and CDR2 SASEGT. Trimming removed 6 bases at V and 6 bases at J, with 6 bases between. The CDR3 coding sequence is TGTGCCAGCAGAGGACCTAATTCACCCCTCCACTTT. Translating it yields CASRGPNSPLHF.

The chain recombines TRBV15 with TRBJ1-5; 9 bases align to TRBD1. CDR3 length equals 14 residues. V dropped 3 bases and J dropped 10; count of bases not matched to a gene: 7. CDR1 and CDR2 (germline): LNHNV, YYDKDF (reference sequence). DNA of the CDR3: TGTGCCACCAGCAGGGGACAGGGTTATCTTCCCCAGCATTTT. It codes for CATSRGQGYLPQHF.

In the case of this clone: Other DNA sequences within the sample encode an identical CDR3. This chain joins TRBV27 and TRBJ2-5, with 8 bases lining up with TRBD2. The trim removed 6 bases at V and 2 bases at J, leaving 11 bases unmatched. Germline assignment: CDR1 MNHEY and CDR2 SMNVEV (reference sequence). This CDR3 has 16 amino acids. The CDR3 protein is CASSSPGGPKQETQYF. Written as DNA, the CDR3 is TGTGCCAGCAGCTCCCCGGGAGGGCCCAAGCAAGAGACCCAGTACTTC.

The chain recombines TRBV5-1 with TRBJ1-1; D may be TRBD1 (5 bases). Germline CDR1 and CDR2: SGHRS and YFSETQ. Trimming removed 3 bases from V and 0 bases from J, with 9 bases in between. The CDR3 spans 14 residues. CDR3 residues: CASSSSTVNTEAFF. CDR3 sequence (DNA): TGCGCCAGCAGCTCTTCGACAGTGAACACTGAAGCTTTCTTT. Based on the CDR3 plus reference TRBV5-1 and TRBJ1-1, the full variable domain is KAGVTQTPRYLIKTRGQQVTLSCSPISGHRSVSWYQQTPGQGLQFLFEYFSETQRNKGNFPGRFSGRQFSNSRSEMNVSTLELGDSALYLCASSSSTVNTEAFFGQGTRLTVV.

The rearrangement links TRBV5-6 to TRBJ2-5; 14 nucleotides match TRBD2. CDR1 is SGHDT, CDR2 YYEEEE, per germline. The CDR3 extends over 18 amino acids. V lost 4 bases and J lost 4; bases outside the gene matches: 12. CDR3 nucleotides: TGTGCCAGCAGCCGTCGACTAGCGGGAGGGCCTTTTGGAGAGACCCAGTACTTC. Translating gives CASSRRLAGGPFGETQYF.

CDR3 sequence (DNA): TGTGCCAGCAGTTTAGGGCGCTATGGCTACACCTTC. Translation: CASSLGRYGYTF. The chain couples TRBV28 to TRBJ1-2; D unresolved. Trimming left V 2 bases short and J 4 bases short, with 5 bases between. Looked up from germline, CDR1 is MDHEN and CDR2 is SYDVKM. The CDR3 sequence is 12 residues long.

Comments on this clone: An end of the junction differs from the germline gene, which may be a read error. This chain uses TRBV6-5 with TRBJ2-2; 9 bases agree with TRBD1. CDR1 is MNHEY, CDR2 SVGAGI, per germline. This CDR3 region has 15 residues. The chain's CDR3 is CAGSPGTGRTGELFF. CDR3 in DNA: TGTGCCGGCAGCCCCGGGACAGGGAGGACCGGGGAGCTGTTTTTT.

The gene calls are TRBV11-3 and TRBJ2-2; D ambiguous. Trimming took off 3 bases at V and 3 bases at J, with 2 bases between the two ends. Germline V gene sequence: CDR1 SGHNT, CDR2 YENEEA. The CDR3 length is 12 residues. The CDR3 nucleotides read TGTGCCAGCAGCTTCCACACCGGGGAGCTGTTTTTT. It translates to CASSFHTGELFF.